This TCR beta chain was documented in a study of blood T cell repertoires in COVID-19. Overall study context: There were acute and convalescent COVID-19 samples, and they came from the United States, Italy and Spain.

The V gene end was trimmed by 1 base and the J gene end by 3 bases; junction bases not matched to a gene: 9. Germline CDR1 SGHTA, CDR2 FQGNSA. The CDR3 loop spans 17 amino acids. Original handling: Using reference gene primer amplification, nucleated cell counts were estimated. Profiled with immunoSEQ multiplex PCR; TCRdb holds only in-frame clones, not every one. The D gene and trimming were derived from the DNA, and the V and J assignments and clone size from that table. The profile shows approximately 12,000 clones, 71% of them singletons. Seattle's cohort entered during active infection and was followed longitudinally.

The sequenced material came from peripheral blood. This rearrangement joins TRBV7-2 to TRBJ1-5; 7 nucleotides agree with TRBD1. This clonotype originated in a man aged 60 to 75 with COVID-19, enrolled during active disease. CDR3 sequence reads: CASSLDPGTEDNQPQHF. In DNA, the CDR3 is TGTGCCAGCAGCTTAGACCCAGGGACAGAAGACAATCAGCCCCAGCATTTT.